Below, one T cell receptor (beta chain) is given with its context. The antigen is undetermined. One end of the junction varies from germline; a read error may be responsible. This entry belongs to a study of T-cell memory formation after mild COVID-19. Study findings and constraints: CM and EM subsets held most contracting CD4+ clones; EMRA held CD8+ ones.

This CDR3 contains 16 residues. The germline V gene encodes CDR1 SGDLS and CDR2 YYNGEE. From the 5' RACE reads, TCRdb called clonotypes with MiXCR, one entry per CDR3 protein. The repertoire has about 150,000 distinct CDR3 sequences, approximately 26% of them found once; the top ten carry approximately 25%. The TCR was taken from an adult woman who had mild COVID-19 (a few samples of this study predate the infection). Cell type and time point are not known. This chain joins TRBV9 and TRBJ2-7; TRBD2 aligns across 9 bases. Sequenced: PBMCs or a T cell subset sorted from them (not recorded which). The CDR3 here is CASSDTSGPPSHEQYF. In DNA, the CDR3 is TGTGCCAGCAGCGACACTAGCGGGCCCCCCTCCCACGAGCAGTACTTC.